Below are 7 T cell receptor beta chains sequenced from a single sample in a study of cytomegalovirus exposure and HLA in healthy donors. PCR used 60 Vbeta primers and 13 Jbeta primers. Measured with immunoSEQ multiplex PCR; TCRdb has only the in-frame clones, and not every one. The repertoire has 150,000 to 200,000 clones, approximately 80% of them found once; the top ten carry approximately 6.5%. The sequencing input was PBMCs. All receptors come from a male donor in good health and CMV-seropositive.

The rearrangement joins TRBV6-1 to TRBJ1-5; perhaps TRBD1 as D (5 bases). The germline V and J ends were trimmed by 4 bases and 7 bases, with 11 bases remaining between them. The germline V gene encodes CDR1 MNHNS and CDR2 SASEGT. The CDR3 extends over 13 amino acids. Here the CDR3 DNA reads TGTGCCAGCAGTGTACCAGGGTTCCAGCCCCAGCATTTT. Translation: CASSVPGFQPQHF.

This clone was picked up a small number of times. The chain is built from TRBV11-2 and TRBJ2-7, with 8 bases matching TRBD2. This CDR3 region has 14 residues. The V and J ends lost 5 bases and 7 bases, in that order; junction bases with no gene match: 10. Germline V lookup: CDR1 SGHAT, CDR2 FQNNGV. Here the CDR3 DNA reads TGTGCCAGCAGCCGAGCGGGAGTCGATCGGGAGCAGTACTTC. Protein: CASSRAGVDREQYF.

The chain uses TRBV19 and TRBJ1-2; D is undetermined. The CDR3 consists of 14 residues. With 4 bases removed from V and 1 base from J, the gap between germline ends came to 10 bases. Per germline, CDR1 LNHDA and CDR2 SQIVND (reference sequence). DNA of the CDR3: TGTGCCAGTAGTACCCTGGCTGATAACTATGGCTACACCTTC. This codes for CASSTLADNYGYTF.

The chain couples TRBV15 to TRBJ1-6, with 8 bases fitting TRBD1. Germline V CDR1 and CDR2: LNHNV, YYDKDF (reference sequence). The CDR3 covers 19 residues. V was pared by 3 bases and J by 5 bases, with 15 bases of the junction left unmatched. The CDR3 reads CATSRGYLSDRDNNSPLHF. DNA for the CDR3: TGTGCCACCAGCAGGGGTTATTTATCGGACAGGGATAATAATTCACCCCTCCACTTT.

The chain uses TRBV9 and TRBJ2-5; 14 bases are a match to TRBD2. Germline CDR1 reads SGDLS; CDR2 reads YYNGEE. V lost 4 bases, J lost 3 bases, and 2 bases stayed unmatched. The CDR3 contains 15 residues. The CDR3 is CASSLTSGREETQYF. CDR3 nucleotides: TGTGCCAGCAGCCTGACTAGCGGGAGGGAAGAGACCCAGTACTTC.

This clone was seen only a few times. The V call is TRBV5-4, the J call TRBJ2-7; 9 bases match TRBD2. V was clipped by 3 bases and J by 6 bases; unmatched bases: 10. Germline assignment: CDR1 SGHNT and CDR2 YYREEE (reference sequence). The CDR3 covers 15 residues. CDR3 loop: CASSSNSGRLAEQYF. The CDR3 DNA follows: TGTGCCAGCAGCTCCAATAGCGGGAGATTAGCCGAGCAGTACTTC.

The chain links TRBV9 to TRBJ2-1, with 9 bases aligning to TRBD1. CDR3 length equals 15 residues. Germline assignment: CDR1 SGDLS and CDR2 YYNGEE. With V trimmed by 0 bases and J by 8 bases, 6 bases remained unmatched. CDR3 nucleotides: TGTGCCAGCAGCGTAGCAGGGACAGGGTGGGATGAGCAGTTCTTC. Translating gives CASSVAGTGWDEQFF.